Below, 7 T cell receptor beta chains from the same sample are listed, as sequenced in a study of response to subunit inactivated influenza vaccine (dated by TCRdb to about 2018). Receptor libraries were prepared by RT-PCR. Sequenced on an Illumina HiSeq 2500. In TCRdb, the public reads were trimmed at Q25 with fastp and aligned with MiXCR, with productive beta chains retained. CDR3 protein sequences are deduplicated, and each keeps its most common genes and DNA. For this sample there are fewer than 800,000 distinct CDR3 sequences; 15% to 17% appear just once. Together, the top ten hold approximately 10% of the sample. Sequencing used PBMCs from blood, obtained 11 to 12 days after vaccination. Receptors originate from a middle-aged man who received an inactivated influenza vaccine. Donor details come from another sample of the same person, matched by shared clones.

The CDR3 sequence is CSAGAGGPYEQFF. The CDR3 DNA reads as TGCAGTGCTGGAGCGGGGGGGCCTTATGAGCAGTTCTTC. V is TRBV20-1 and J is TRBJ2-1; 10 bases align to TRBD2. V dropped 5 bases and J dropped 8; count of bases not matched to a gene: 6. Germline loops: CDR1 DFQATT, CDR2 SNEGSKA (reference sequence). The length of the CDR3 is 13 residues.

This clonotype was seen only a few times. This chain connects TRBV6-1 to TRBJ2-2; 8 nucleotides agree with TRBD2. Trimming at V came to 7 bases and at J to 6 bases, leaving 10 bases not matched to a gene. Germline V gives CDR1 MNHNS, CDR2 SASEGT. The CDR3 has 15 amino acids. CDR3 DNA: TGTGCCAGCAAGGGGGGACTAGTTTTATCCGGGGAGCTGTTTTTT. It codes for CASKGGLVLSGELFF.

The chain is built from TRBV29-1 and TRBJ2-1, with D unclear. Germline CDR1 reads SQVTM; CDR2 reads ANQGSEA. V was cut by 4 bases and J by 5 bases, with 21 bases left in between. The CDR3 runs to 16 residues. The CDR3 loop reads CSVVTDNGWVNNEQFF. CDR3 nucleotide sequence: TGCAGCGTTGTAACGGATAACGGGTGGGTAAACAATGAGCAGTTCTTC.

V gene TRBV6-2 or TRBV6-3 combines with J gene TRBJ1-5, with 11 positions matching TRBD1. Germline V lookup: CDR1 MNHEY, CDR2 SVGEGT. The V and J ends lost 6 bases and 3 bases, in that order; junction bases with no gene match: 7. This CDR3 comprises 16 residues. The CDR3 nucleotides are TGTGCCAGCAGCAGAGGACAGGGGGCGCCCAATCAGCCCCAGCATTTT. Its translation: CASSRGQGAPNQPQHF.

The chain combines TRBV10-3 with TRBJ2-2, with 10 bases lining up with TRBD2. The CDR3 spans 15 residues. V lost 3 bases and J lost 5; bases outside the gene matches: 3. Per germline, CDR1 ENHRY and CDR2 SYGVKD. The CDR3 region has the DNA TGTGCCATCAGTGAAGGGACTAGCGTAACCGGGGAGCTGTTTTTT. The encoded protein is CAISEGTSVTGELFF.

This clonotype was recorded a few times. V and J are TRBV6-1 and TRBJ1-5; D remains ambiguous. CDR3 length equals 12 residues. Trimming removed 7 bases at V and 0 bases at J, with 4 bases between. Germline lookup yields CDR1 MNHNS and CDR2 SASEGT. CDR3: CASKNSNQPQHF. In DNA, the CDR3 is TGTGCCAGCAAGAATAGCAATCAGCCCCAGCATTTT.

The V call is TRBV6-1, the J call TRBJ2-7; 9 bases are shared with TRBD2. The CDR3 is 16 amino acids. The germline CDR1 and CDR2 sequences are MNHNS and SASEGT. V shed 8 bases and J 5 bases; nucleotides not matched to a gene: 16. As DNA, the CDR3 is TGTGCCAGCTCCATAGCGGGGGTGAACTTGCTCCACGAGCAGTACTTC. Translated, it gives CASSIAGVNLLHEQYF.